This T cell receptor beta chain originates from a study of T cells in localized non-small cell lung cancer. This clone appeared once. The table came from immunoSEQ multiplex PCR; TCRdb's copy has only in-frame clones and leaves some out. The sample has 25,000 or so clones, roughly 90% seen once. The V gene's germline CDR1 is KGHSH and CDR2 LQKENI. V dropped 3 bases and J dropped 1; count of bases not matched to a gene: 2. This CDR3 has 14 amino acids. This sample comprised PBMCs, obtained before any cancer treatment. This TCR was recovered from a man aged 35 to 69 with stage II lung adenocarcinoma. V and J are TRBV18 and TRBJ2-7; 8 bases match TRBD1. CDR3 protein: CASSPGQASYEQYF. CDR3 sequence (DNA): TGTGCCAGCTCACCGGGACAGGCTTCCTACGAGCAGTACTTC.